These T cell receptor beta chains were read from a single sample in a study of CD8+ T cells in alopecia areata. TCRdb's copy holds only in-frame clones and misses some; the assay was immunoSEQ multiplex PCR. The sample records over 85,000 clones, less than 50% being singletons. The material sequenced was CD4+ T cells sorted from blood. The origin of the receptors is a human donor with alopecia areata. CDR3s include the opening cysteine and the closing phenylalanine or tryptophan. D genes are given only for firm matches. Some rows have no size entry. The others give once, few or many, or a class for an expanded clone.

j_call	d_call	clone_size	v_call	cdr3_nt	cdr3_aa
TRBJ2-1	TRBD2	NA	TRBV4-3	TGCGCCAGCAGCCTAGCGGGGACCGGGGAGCAGTTCTTC	CASSLAGTGEQFF
TRBJ2-2	TRBD1	NA	TRBV7-9	TGTGCCAGCAGGCCCCGCTGGACAGGGGTGGACGGGGAGCTGTTTTTT	CASRPRWTGVDGELFF
TRBJ2-1	NA	NA	TRBV4-3	TGCGCCAGCAGCCAAGATCAGGGGTCCTACAATGAGCAGTTCTTC	CASSQDQGSYNEQFF
TRBJ2-3	TRBD1	NA	TRBV30	TGTGCCTGGAGCCCCGGGACAGGGAGCACAGATACGCAGTATTTT	CAWSPGTGSTDTQYF
TRBJ1-1	NA	NA	TRBV5-1	TGCGCCAGCAGCTTGGACCAGGCCATGAACACTGAAGCTTTCTTT	CASSLDQAMNTEAFF
TRBJ2-3	NA	NA	TRBV7-9	TGTGCCAGCAGCGTAATTGATACGCAGTATTTT	CASSVIDTQYF
TRBJ1-1	NA	NA	TRBV9	TGTGCCAGCAGCGTACGGGGGGGCACTGAAGCTTTCTTT	CASSVRGGTEAFF
TRBJ2-1	TRBD1	NA	TRBV7-9	TGTGCCAGCAGACCGGACAGGGGGCCGTTGCAGTTCTTC	CASRPDRGPLQFF
TRBJ1-1	NA	few	TRBV6-6	TGTGCCAGCAGCATGAGTAACACTGAAGCTTTCTTT	CASSMSNTEAFF
TRBJ2-1	NA	NA	TRBV9	TGTGCCAGCAGCGTAGAACCGGGGGATGAGCAGTTCTTC	CASSVEPGDEQFF
TRBJ2-2	NA	NA	TRBV30	TGTGCCTGGAGCAGAAGGGGCGGGGAGCTGTTTTTT	CAWSRRGGELFF
TRBJ2-3	TRBD1	few	TRBV5-1	TGCGCCAGCGGAACCGGGACAGCGGTCACAGATACGCAGTATTTT	CASGTGTAVTDTQYF
TRBJ1-4	NA	NA	TRBV4-3	TGCGCCAGCAGACTCTCGACTGCCTCCCACAATGAAAAACTGTTTTTT	CASRLSTASHNEKLFF
TRBJ2-7	NA	NA	TRBV30	TGTGCCTGGAGTGTAAGGGGACCGGTCTACGAGCAGTACTTC	CAWSVRGPVYEQYF
TRBJ2-3	NA	NA	TRBV15	TGTGCCACCAGCCTCCAGGACAGCCGCACAGATACGCAGTATTTT	CATSLQDSRTDTQYF
TRBJ2-5	TRBD1	NA	TRBV5-4	TGTGCCAGCAGCACCCCGGGACAGCAAGAGACCCAGTACTTC	CASSTPGQQETQYF
TRBJ2-7	NA	NA	TRBV14	TGTGCCAGCAGCCAGTCGAACTACGAGCAGTACTTC	CASSQSNYEQYF
TRBJ1-5	NA	few	TRBV30	TGTGCCTGGAGTGTCGGGTTTAACAATCAGCCCCAGCATTTT	CAWSVGFNNQPQHF
TRBJ1-5	TRBD1	few	TRBV19	TGTGCCAGCCAGGACAGGGACGGTCAGCCCCAGCATTTT	CASQDRDGQPQHF
TRBJ1-5	NA	few	TRBV19	TGTGCCAGTAGTATCGGTTCTTCAATCAAAGGTCAGCCCCAGCATTTT	CASSIGSSIKGQPQHF
TRBJ2-2	NA	few	TRBV6-6	TGTGCCAGCAGTTACTCGATCGGCACCGGGGAGCTGTTTTTT	CASSYSIGTGELFF
TRBJ1-1	NA	NA	TRBV7-9	TGTGCCAGCAGCTTTGTTGTGAACACTGAAGCTTTCTTT	CASSFVVNTEAFF